This is a list of T cell receptor beta chains from one sample in a study of control samples from healthy donors and cancer patients. Here immunoSEQ multiplex PCR was the method, and the copy in TCRdb shows in-frame clones only, minus some. The sample lists about 100,000 clones; almost 85% were seen once. The sample was blood. The receptors come from a young man in good health. The CDR3 runs from the conserved cysteine through the conserved F or W. D genes are given only for firm matches. For some rows the clone size is stated as once, few or many, or as a class when expanded; others skip it.

j_gene: TRBJ2-3; abundance: -; d_gene: -; v_gene: TRBV12-2; CDR3nt: TGTGCAAGTCGCCTTGGCCGGGACAGGGTATCAGATACGCAGTATTTT; CDR3aa: CASRLGRDRVSDTQYF
j_gene: TRBJ2-7; abundance: -; d_gene: -; v_gene: TRBV4-3; CDR3nt: TGCGCCAGCAGCCAAGGCGGTGGGGGGCACGAGCAGTACTTC; CDR3aa: CASSQGGGGHEQYF
j_gene: TRBJ1-6; abundance: few; d_gene: TRBD1; v_gene: TRBV28; CDR3nt: TGTGCCATTTTGGGACAGCAGAATTCACCCCTCCACTTT; CDR3aa: CAILGQQNSPLHF
j_gene: TRBJ2-7; abundance: once; d_gene: -; v_gene: TRBV6-6; CDR3nt: TGTGCCAGCAGCCCGTGGAGTTACGAGCAGTACTTC; CDR3aa: CASSPWSYEQYF
j_gene: TRBJ2-1; abundance: -; d_gene: TRBD1; v_gene: TRBV5-6; CDR3nt: TGTGCCAGCAGCCCAGGACAGGGATCATGGAATGAGCAGTTCTTC; CDR3aa: CASSPGQGSWNEQFF
j_gene: TRBJ2-3; abundance: -; d_gene: -; v_gene: TRBV5-1; CDR3nt: TGCGCCAGCAGCTTGCCGGGGTTGGGAGCGGATACGCAGTATTTT; CDR3aa: CASSLPGLGADTQYF
j_gene: TRBJ1-1; abundance: -; d_gene: TRBD1; v_gene: TRBV19; CDR3nt: TGTGCCAGTAGTCACGTGGGGACAGGGACGAACACTGAAGCTTTCTTT; CDR3aa: CASSHVGTGTNTEAFF
j_gene: TRBJ2-2; abundance: -; d_gene: -; v_gene: TRBV4-3; CDR3nt: TGCGCCAGCAGCCCAAGGGTGGCGGGTGGGTACACCGGGGAGCTGTTTTTT; CDR3aa: CASSPRVAGGYTGELFF
j_gene: TRBJ2-7; abundance: -; d_gene: -; v_gene: TRBV5-1; CDR3nt: TGCGCCAGCAGCTTGGGACAGGTCGGGTACGAGCAGTACTTC; CDR3aa: CASSLGQVGYEQYF
j_gene: TRBJ1-2; abundance: once; d_gene: -; v_gene: TRBV25-1; CDR3nt: TGTGCCAGCAGTGTCCAGAACACCCACTTCTATGGCTACACCTTC; CDR3aa: CASSVQNTHFYGYTF
j_gene: TRBJ1-1; abundance: once; d_gene: -; v_gene: TRBV7-2; CDR3nt: TGTGCCAGCAGCTTAGCCGGGACACGGATGAACACTGAAGCTTTCTTT; CDR3aa: CASSLAGTRMNTEAFF
j_gene: TRBJ1-4; abundance: -; d_gene: TRBD1; v_gene: TRBV30; CDR3nt: TGTGCCTGGAGTCCTGACAGGGGAAGTAATGAAAAACTGTTTTTT; CDR3aa: CAWSPDRGSNEKLFF
j_gene: TRBJ2-1; abundance: -; d_gene: -; v_gene: TRBV7-2; CDR3nt: TGTGCCAGCAGCTTAGTAACAGGGTCATACAATGAGCAGTTCTTC; CDR3aa: CASSLVTGSYNEQFF
j_gene: TRBJ2-5; abundance: -; d_gene: -; v_gene: TRBV7-2; CDR3nt: TGTGCCAGCAGCTTTTCACGGATGTCGACCCAGTACTTC; CDR3aa: CASSFSRMSTQYF
j_gene: TRBJ2-2; abundance: few; d_gene: -; v_gene: TRBV4-2; CDR3nt: TGTGCCAGCAGCCAAGATCCGGACTCCGGGGAGCTGTTTTTT; CDR3aa: CASSQDPDSGELFF
j_gene: TRBJ2-5; abundance: -; d_gene: -; v_gene: TRBV29-1; CDR3nt: TGCAGCGTTTCACGGGCAGGGGAGACCCAGTACTTC; CDR3aa: CSVSRAGETQYF
j_gene: TRBJ2-6; abundance: -; d_gene: -; v_gene: TRBV14; CDR3nt: TGCGCTACTTCCCGGGCCAACGTCCTGACTTTC; CDR3aa: CATSRANVLTF
j_gene: TRBJ1-5; abundance: -; d_gene: -; v_gene: TRBV28; CDR3nt: TGTGCCAGCAGAAACACAGAGGTCCAACCCCAGCATTTT; CDR3aa: CASRNTEVQPQHF
j_gene: TRBJ2-7; abundance: -; d_gene: TRBD2; v_gene: TRBV6-2/TRBV6-3; CDR3nt: TGTGCCAGCAGCCACCCGGGGGGAGAGCAGTACTTC; CDR3aa: CASSHPGGEQYF
j_gene: TRBJ1-2; abundance: few; d_gene: -; v_gene: TRBV5-4; CDR3nt: TGTGCCAGCAGCTTGGGATCAGGGAGGGACTATGGCTACACCTTC; CDR3aa: CASSLGSGRDYGYTF
j_gene: TRBJ2-6; abundance: -; d_gene: TRBD1; v_gene: TRBV19; CDR3nt: TGTGCCAGTAGACACCCGGGCAGGGGGTTCTCTGGGGCCAACGTCCTGACTTTC; CDR3aa: CASRHPGRGFSGANVLTF
j_gene: TRBJ1-6; abundance: few; d_gene: TRBD1; v_gene: TRBV7-8; CDR3nt: TGTGCCAGCAGCTCCTCGGGACAGACTTATTCACCCCTCCACTTT; CDR3aa: CASSSSGQTYSPLHF
j_gene: TRBJ2-7; abundance: -; d_gene: -; v_gene: TRBV2; CDR3nt: TGTGCCAGCAGTGAAACACTAGCAAGGCAGTACTTC; CDR3aa: CASSETLARQYF
j_gene: TRBJ1-3; abundance: once; d_gene: TRBD1; v_gene: TRBV2; CDR3nt: TGTGCCAGCAGTGGGGACAGGACGAGCTCTGGAAACACCATATATTTT; CDR3aa: CASSGDRTSSGNTIYF
j_gene: TRBJ2-3; abundance: once; d_gene: -; v_gene: TRBV30; CDR3nt: TGTGCCTGGAGTCTGAGCACAGATACGCAGTATTTT; CDR3aa: CAWSLSTDTQYF
j_gene: TRBJ2-5; abundance: -; d_gene: TRBD2; v_gene: TRBV4-3; CDR3nt: TGCGCCAGCAGCCAAGGGACTAGCGGGGGAGAGACCCAGTACTTC; CDR3aa: CASSQGTSGGETQYF